This paragraph reports one T cell receptor beta chain. Its specificity is unknown. The data originate from a study of T cell responses to AZD1222 COVID-19 vaccine. General study findings and limits: The donor cohort was predominantly white British with a female majority, and clonal diversity may have been underestimated. Close to half of all spike-specific TCRs reportedly target regions of the variants that are unmutated.

Clones were read by immunoSEQ multiplex PCR, and TCRdb kept only the in-frame ones, dropping some. The sample lists roughly 130,000 clones, roughly nine tenths occurring once. Per the germline V gene, CDR1 is SGHVS and CDR2 is FNYEAQ. This CDR3 spans 12 amino acids. Between the trimmed V and J ends, which lost 5 bases and 0 bases, there was a span of 3 bases. The TCR comes from an adult who received the AZD1222 COVID-19 vaccine. The input for sequencing was peripheral blood, taken 28 days after the second AZD1222 dose. This chain connects TRBV7-6 to TRBJ2-3; no firm D call. CDR3 DNA: TGTGCCAGCAGCCTTAGCACAGATACGCAGTATTTT. Its translation: CASSLSTDTQYF.